What follows are 10 T cell receptor beta chains derived from one specimen sequenced in a study of T cells after posttransplantation cyclophosphamide. Busulfan-fludarabine conditioning, marrow transplant, and cyclophosphamide on days +3 and +4 were administered. Repertoires were generated with immunoSEQ multiplex PCR, while TCRdb's copy carries only in-frame clones and drops some. This sample carries 8,000 to 9,500 clones, about nine tenths of them seen once, and the ten largest clones take roughly 1.3%. The source was CD4+ T cells sorted from blood, collected approximately 190 weeks after allogeneic stem cell transplant with posttransplant cyclophosphamide. The receptors stem from a female patient aged 45 to 65 who received an allogeneic stem cell transplant from a related donor, was CMV-positive, and had no GVHD. A share of the T cells may be of graft donor origin.

This clone occurred once. J is TRBJ2-1 and V is TRBV6-5; D ambiguous. Germline CDR1 MNHEY, CDR2 SVGAGI. V lost 2 bases and J lost 7, with 6 bases in between. The CDR3 contains 12 residues. CDR3 region: CASSYRSNEQFF. The DNA of the CDR3 is TGTGCCAGCAGTTACCGGTCAAATGAGCAGTTCTTC.

The rearrangement joins TRBV18 to TRBJ1-4, with D uncertain. V dropped 3 bases and J dropped 0 bases, with 8 bases sitting between them. Per the germline V gene, CDR1 is KGHSH and CDR2 is LQKENI. The length of the CDR3 is 15 residues. CDR3 nucleotides: TGTGCCAGCTCACCCTATTCATCAACTAATGAAAAACTGTTTTTT. Protein: CASSPYSSTNEKLFF.

The V gene is TRBV19, the J gene TRBJ1-4; D not certain. Trimming took 3 bases from V and 3 from J, leaving 8 bases between them. Germline V lookup: CDR1 LNHDA, CDR2 SQIVND (reference sequence). The CDR3 runs to 14 residues. The CDR3 DNA reads TGTGCCAGTAGTATTTGGGGAGCTAATGAAAAACTGTTTTTT. This translates into CASSIWGANEKLFF.

V and J are TRBV5-4 and TRBJ2-7, with 16 bases fitting TRBD2. V lost 1 base to trimming and J lost 5 bases; unmatched junction nucleotides: 12. CDR3 length equals 19 residues. Germline V gene data show CDR1 as SGHNT and CDR2 as YYREEE (reference sequence). The CDR3 DNA follows: TGTGCCAGCAGCTTGAGCTACCTGGGACTAGCGGGAGGGCCCGACGAGCAGTACTTC. Translated: CASSLSYLGLAGGPDEQYF.

The chain recombines TRBV28 with TRBJ2-1; 7 nucleotides line up with TRBD2. This CDR3 has 14 amino acids. Trimming took 8 bases from V and 8 from J; bases not matched to a gene: 12. CDR1 and CDR2 from the germline V gene are MDHEN and SYDVKM. The CDR3 nucleotides read TGTGCCAGCGAAACTAGCGAGGTGATGGATGAGCAGTTCTTC. It codes for CASETSEVMDEQFF.

V and J are TRBV11-3 and TRBJ2-2; TRBD1 matches at 8 bases. The CDR3 has 15 residues. V was pared by 5 bases and J by 1 base, with 3 bases of the junction left unmatched. Per germline, CDR1 SGHNT and CDR2 YENEEA. CDR3 DNA sequence: TGTGCCAGCAGCCCCGGGACAGGGAACACCGGGGAGCTGTTTTTT. It specifies CASSPGTGNTGELFF.

The chain carries TRBV5-1 and TRBJ2-1; 10 nucleotides line up with TRBD1. Per germline, CDR1 SGHRS and CDR2 YFSETQ. The V gene end was trimmed by 7 bases and the J gene end by 6 bases; junction bases not matched to a gene: 10. CDR3 length: 15 amino acids. The CDR3 nucleotides read TGCGCCAGCTTAAGAGGGACAGGGGAGGGCAATGAGCAGTTCTTC. It yields the protein CASLRGTGEGNEQFF.

This clone showed up just a few times. The CDR3 nucleotides read TGTGCCAGCAGCTCCGTTACGTGGAGGCAGTACTTC. Protein: CASSSVTWRQYF. The J gene is TRBJ2-7, the V gene TRBV7-2; D ambiguous. V gave up 4 bases and J gave up 9 bases, with 13 bases separating them. Per germline, CDR1 SGHTA and CDR2 FQGNSA. This CDR3 contains 12 residues. Variable domain in full (rest from reference TRBV7-2 and TRBJ2-7): GAGVSQSPSNKVTEKGKDVELRCDPISGHTALYWYRQSLGQGLEFLIYFQGNSAPDKSGLPSDRFSAERTGGSVSTLTIQRTQQEDSAVYLCASSSVTWRQYFGPGTRLTVT.

This clone occurred once. The junction departs from germline at one end; a sequencing error may be responsible. This chain uses TRBV29-1 with TRBJ2-5; D is unresolved. The DNA end is a closer match to TRBJ2-7, so the J assignment may be wrong. The CDR3 is made up of 13 amino acids. Germline CDR1 reads SQVTM; CDR2 reads ANQGSEA. For the CDR3, the DNA is TGCAGTGTTGAAGGTCTCCACTCCTACGAGCAGTACTTC. It yields the protein CSVEGLHSYEQYF.

The rearrangement joins TRBV5-4 to TRBJ2-1; 8 bases match TRBD1. CDR3 size: 15 residues. The trim removed 4 bases at V and 6 bases at J, leaving 9 bases unmatched. Per the germline V gene, CDR1 is SGHNT and CDR2 is YYREEE (reference sequence). Written as DNA, the CDR3 is TGTGCCAGCAGCCACGACAGGGGCTGGTTCAATGAGCAGTTCTTC. It encodes CASSHDRGWFNEQFF. Drawing the rest from reference TRBV5-4 and TRBJ2-1, the complete variable domain is ETGVTQSPTHLIKTRGQQVTLRCSSQSGHNTVSWYQQALGQGPQFIFQYYREEENGRGNFPPRFSGLQFPNYSSELNVNALELDDSALYLCASSHDRGWFNEQFFGPGTRLTVL.